The next 15 T cell receptor beta chains were all read from a single sample in a study of CXCR3-negative and CXCR3-positive naive CD8 T cells. Libraries of TRB cDNA were made by 5' RACE and carried UMIs. TCRdb reanalyzed the 5' RACE reads and collapses them to one entry per CDR3 protein, without DNA. Recorded here are about 40,000 distinct CDR3 sequences; the top ten clones represent 6% to 8.5%. Source material: memory CD8+ T cells from blood. These TCRs come from a human donor in good health. Some clones in this sample may be carry-over from other donors' samples.

V is TRBV3-1 and J is TRBJ2-7. The CDR3 spans 15 residues. In germline, CDR1 is LGHDT, CDR2 YNNKEL (reference sequence). This CDR3 is CASSQEPDLYREQYF.

The chain recombines TRBV6-6 with TRBJ2-7; TCRdb calls TRBD1, which cannot be checked without DNA. The CDR3 is made up of 15 amino acids. Germline CDR1 and CDR2: MNHNY and SVGAGI (reference sequence). CDR3: CASSYSTGGAYEQYF.

CDR3 in amino acids: CASSSSDNQPQHF. The V call is TRBV7-6, the J call TRBJ1-5. Germline V gene data show CDR1 as SGHVS and CDR2 as FNYEAQ. The CDR3 totals 13 residues.

CDR3 residues: CASCLDPVNNEQFF. The chain joins TRBV6-2 or TRBV6-3 to TRBJ2-1; TCRdb's D gene call, TRBD1, goes unchecked for lack of DNA. There are 14 residues in the CDR3. The germline gives CDR1 MNHEY, CDR2 SVGEGT.

The chain is built from TRBV29-1 and TRBJ2-7; the TCRdb call, TRBD1, lacks DNA for checking. Per the germline V gene, CDR1 is SQVTM and CDR2 is ANQGSEA. The CDR3 has 13 residues. The CDR3 protein is CSVEVVGANEQYF.

V usage is TRBV29-1 and J usage is TRBJ2-1. Germline V gene data show CDR1 as SQVTM and CDR2 as ANQGSEA. This CDR3 region has 12 residues. The CDR3 protein is CSVDDSDNEQFF.

The chain links TRBV29-1 to TRBJ2-1; no DNA is available, so the TRBD1 call from TCRdb remains unchecked. Germline V gives CDR1 SQVTM, CDR2 ANQGSEA. CDR3 length: 12 amino acids. This chain's CDR3 is CSVELGGNEQFF.

The J gene is TRBJ2-1, the V gene TRBV6-4; the TRBD2 assignment by TCRdb is unverifiable without DNA. The CDR3 runs 14 residues. Germline CDR1 MRHNA, CDR2 SNTAGT. CDR3 protein: CASSVGTSSNEQFF.

V is TRBV2 and J is TRBJ2-5; absent DNA, TCRdb's TRBD2 call cannot be checked. Germline CDR1 SNHLY, CDR2 FYNNEI. The CDR3 covers 15 residues. CDR3 in amino acids: CASKETSGDQETQYF.

The genes are TRBV5-6 and TRBJ1-1; TCRdb lists TRBD1, though no DNA is available to test this call. From germline, CDR1 is SGHDT and CDR2 YYEEEE. The CDR3 runs to 15 residues. CDR3 residues: CASSLARGRNSEAFF.

This sequence joins TRBV5-5 and TRBJ2-1; TCRdb indicates TRBD1, and absent DNA this call remains unverified. Per germline, CDR1 SGHKS and CDR2 YYEKEE (reference sequence). The CDR3 consists of 19 residues. The chain's CDR3 is CASRMYGTGDLRGSNEQFF.

This chain uses TRBV6-5 with TRBJ1-2. CDR1 and CDR2 from the germline V gene are MNHEY and SVGAGI. The CDR3 covers 16 residues. Here the CDR3 reads CASSYTPGSTNYGYTF.

This chain uses TRBV27 with TRBJ2-1; no DNA is available, so the TRBD1 call from TCRdb remains unchecked. The CDR3 spans 17 residues. CDR1 and CDR2 (germline): MNHEY, SMNVEV (reference sequence). CDR3 region: CASSPLIAASSYNEQFF.

The chain couples TRBV27 to TRBJ2-7. The CDR3 runs to 14 residues. The germline gives CDR1 MNHEY, CDR2 SMNVEV (reference sequence). The CDR3 is CASRWNSVAYEQYF.

V and J are TRBV7-8 and TRBJ2-2. Per the germline V gene, CDR1 is SGHVS and CDR2 is FQNEAQ. The length of the CDR3 is 13 residues. This CDR3 is CASSFVRTGELFF.